Presented here are 9 T cell receptor beta chains from one specimen sequenced in a study of beta chain features in type 1 diabetes (dated by TCRdb to the late 2010s). Summary of the overall study and its limitations: Type 1 diabetes patients showed a moderate but significant shortening of TCRB CDR3 length in all four CD4+ subsets.

Libraries were prepared through the immunoSEQ multiplex PCR assay. All of the isolated RNA was reverse transcribed with the High Capacity cDNA Reverse Transcription Kit, so expressed TCRB transcripts were sequenced. The table was pulled from immuneACCESS by TCRdb, which kept in-frame rearrangements only. Such tables lose some clones; where checked, under half of the loss comes from unresolved V genes, and the rest has no known cause. The sample records some 640,000 clones, 11% to 15% of which are singletons. Together, the top ten hold just under 0.04% of the sample. No cognate antigen is known for these TCRs. Sequencing used naive CD4+ T cells from blood. Per the publication, the cell subset or site label means: true naive CD4+ T cells. These receptors were taken from a man younger than 35 with type 1 diabetes.

The chain is built from TRBV30 and TRBJ1-2; D is perhaps TRBD1 (6 bases). Germline lookup yields CDR1 GTSNPN and CDR2 SVGIG (reference sequence). This CDR3 spans 13 amino acids. Trimming left V 4 bases short and J 8 bases short, with 17 bases between. CDR3 sequence reads: CAWNRDYPEGYTF. The CDR3, as DNA: TGTGCCTGGAACAGGGACTACCCAGAGGGCTACACCTTC.

This chain links TRBV6-6 with TRBJ2-7, with D possibly being TRBD1 (5 bases). V shed 5 bases and J shed 3 bases, with 14 bases lying between them. The CDR3 has 14 residues. CDR1 and CDR2 from the germline V gene are MNHNY and SVGAGI (reference sequence). The CDR3 DNA is TGTGCCAGCAGTGAGCAGGGTTCTATCTACGAGCAGTACTTC. It is translated as CASSEQGSIYEQYF.

The chain couples TRBV5-1 to TRBJ2-1; 10 bases are a match to TRBD2. The CDR3 contains 16 residues. CDR1 is SGHRS, CDR2 YFSETQ, per germline. Unmatched junction bases numbered 9, after V lost 0 bases and J lost 9 bases. The CDR3 here is CASSLALEREGFEQFF. In DNA, the CDR3 is TGCGCCAGCAGCTTGGCCTTGGAGCGGGAGGGTTTTGAGCAGTTCTTC.

This clone appeared a few times. The chain has TRBV18 and TRBJ2-1, with D perhaps TRBD1 (6 bases). V was cut by 2 bases and J by 7 bases, with 12 bases left in between. Per germline, CDR1 KGHSH and CDR2 LQKENI. This CDR3 comprises 14 residues. The CDR3 loop reads CASSPSFQGNEQFF. CDR3 bases: TGTGCCAGCTCACCAAGTTTTCAGGGGAATGAGCAGTTCTTC.

This clone was detected a few times. The chain carries TRBV9 and TRBJ1-5, with D perhaps matching TRBD1 (6 bases). CDR3 length equals 14 residues. The germline gives CDR1 SGDLS, CDR2 YYNGEE. V lost 0 bases to trimming and J lost 3 bases, with 7 bases between them. Written as DNA, the CDR3 is TGTGCCAGCAGCGTAGCGGGGGCCAATCAGCCCCAGCATTTT. This encodes CASSVAGANQPQHF.

This clone was counted between two and nine times. The genes are TRBV7-2 and TRBJ1-4; 8 bases fit TRBD1. V lost 6 bases and J lost 5; bases outside the gene matches: 5. CDR1 SGHTA and CDR2 FQGNSA come from the germline V gene. This CDR3 region has 14 residues. CDR3 bases: TGTGCCAGCAGTCCCGGACAGGGAAATGAAAAACTGTTTTTT. It specifies CASSPGQGNEKLFF.

The chain joins TRBV7-2 to TRBJ1-2; TRBD1 matches 9 bases. After removal of 4 bases from V and 5 bases from J, the junction contained 5 bases not matched to a gene. Germline-derived CDR1 and CDR2 are SGHTA and FQGNSA. CDR3 size: 14 residues. The CDR3 nucleotides are TGTGCCAGCAGCTCCGGGACAGGGCCGTATGGCTACACCTTC. Its translation: CASSSGTGPYGYTF.

This clone was detected only a few times. J is TRBJ2-5 and V is TRBV11-2; the match to TRBD1 covers 11 bases. The CDR3 length is 15 residues. From germline, CDR1 is SGHAT and CDR2 FQNNGV. V shed 6 bases, J shed 5 bases, and the junction held 8 bases outside the gene matches. This chain's CDR3 is CASRRTGGGTETQYF. The CDR3 region has the DNA TGTGCCAGCAGAAGGACAGGGGGCGGGACCGAGACCCAGTACTTC.

The CDR3: CASSLGHRGLLDNEQFF. The CDR3 DNA reads TGTGCCAGCAGCTTGGGACACAGGGGGCTTCTGGACAATGAGCAGTTCTTC. J is TRBJ2-1 and V is TRBV5-6; 9 bases agree with TRBD1. The V gene's germline CDR1 is SGHDT and CDR2 YYEEEE. This CDR3 spans 17 amino acids. Losses at the gene ends were 0 bases for V and 5 bases for J; bases not matched to a gene: 9.